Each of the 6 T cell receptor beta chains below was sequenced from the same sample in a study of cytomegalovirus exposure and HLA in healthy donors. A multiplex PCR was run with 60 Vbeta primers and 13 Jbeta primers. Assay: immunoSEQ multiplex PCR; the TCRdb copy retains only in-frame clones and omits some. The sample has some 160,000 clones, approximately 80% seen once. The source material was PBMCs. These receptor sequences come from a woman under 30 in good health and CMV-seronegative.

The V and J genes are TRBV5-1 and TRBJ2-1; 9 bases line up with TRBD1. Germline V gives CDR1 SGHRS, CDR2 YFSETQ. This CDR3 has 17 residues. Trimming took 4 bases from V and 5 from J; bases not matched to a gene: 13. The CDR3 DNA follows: TGCGCCAGCAGCCCGGGGACAGGGTTCTTTACGGACAATGAGCAGTTCTTC. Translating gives CASSPGTGFFTDNEQFF.

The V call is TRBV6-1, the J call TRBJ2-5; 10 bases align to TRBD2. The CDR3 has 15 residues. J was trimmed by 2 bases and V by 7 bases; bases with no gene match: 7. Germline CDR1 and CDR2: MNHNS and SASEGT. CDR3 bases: TGTGCCAGCACATTAGCGGGGGGCCATCAAGAGACCCAGTACTTC. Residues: CASTLAGGHQETQYF.

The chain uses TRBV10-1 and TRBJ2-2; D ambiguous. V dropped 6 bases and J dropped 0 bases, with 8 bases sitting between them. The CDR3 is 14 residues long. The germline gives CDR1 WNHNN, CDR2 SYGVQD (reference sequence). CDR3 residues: CASRAAPNTGELFF. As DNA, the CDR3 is TGCGCCAGCAGGGCGGCCCCGAACACCGGGGAGCTGTTTTTT.

The CDR3 loop reads CASSLGGGRGLYEQYF. CDR3 nucleotides: TGTGCCAGCAGCTTGGGCGGGGGCAGGGGCCTCTACGAGCAGTACTTC. The chain is built from TRBV7-3 and TRBJ2-7, with D possibly TRBD2 on 7 matching bases. With 3 bases removed from V and 3 bases from J, the gap between germline ends came to 18 bases. From germline, CDR1 is SGHTA and CDR2 FQGTGA. The CDR3 totals 16 residues.

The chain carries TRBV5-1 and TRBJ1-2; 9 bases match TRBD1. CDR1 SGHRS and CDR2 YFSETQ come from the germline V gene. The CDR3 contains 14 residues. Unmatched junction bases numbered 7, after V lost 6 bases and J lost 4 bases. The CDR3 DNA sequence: TGCGCCAGCACCCATGGACAGGGGAGCTATGGCTACACCTTC. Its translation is CASTHGQGSYGYTF.

CDR3 sequence reads: CASSESTGSSPLHF. The CDR3 nucleotides are TGTGCCAGCAGTGAATCTACAGGGTCCTCACCCCTCCACTTT. This chain uses TRBV6-1 with TRBJ1-6; tentative D call: TRBD1 (6 bases). V lost 2 bases and J 10 bases, leaving 12 bases between the germline ends. Germline-derived CDR1 and CDR2 are MNHNS and SASEGT. The CDR3 length is 14 residues.